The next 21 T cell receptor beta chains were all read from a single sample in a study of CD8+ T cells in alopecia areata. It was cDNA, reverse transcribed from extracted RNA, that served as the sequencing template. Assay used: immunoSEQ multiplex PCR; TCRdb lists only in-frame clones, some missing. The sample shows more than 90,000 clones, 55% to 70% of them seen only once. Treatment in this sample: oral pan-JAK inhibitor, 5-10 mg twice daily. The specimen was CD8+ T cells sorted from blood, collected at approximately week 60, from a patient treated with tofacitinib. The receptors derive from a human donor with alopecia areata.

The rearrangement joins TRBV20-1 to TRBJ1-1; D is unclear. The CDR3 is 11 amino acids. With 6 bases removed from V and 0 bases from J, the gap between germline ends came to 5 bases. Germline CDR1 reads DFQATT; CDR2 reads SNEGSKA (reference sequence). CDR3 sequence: CSAHLNTEAFF. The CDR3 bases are TGCAGTGCGCATCTGAACACTGAAGCTTTCTTT.

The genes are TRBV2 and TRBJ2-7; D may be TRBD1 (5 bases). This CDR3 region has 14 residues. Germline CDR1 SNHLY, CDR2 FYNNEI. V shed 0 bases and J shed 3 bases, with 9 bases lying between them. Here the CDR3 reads CASSEAQGYYEQYF. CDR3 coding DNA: TGTGCCAGCAGTGAAGCGCAGGGCTACTACGAGCAGTACTTC. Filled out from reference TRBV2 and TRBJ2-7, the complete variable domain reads EPEVTQTPSHQVTQMGQEVILRCVPISNHLYFYWYRQILGQKVEFLVSFYNNEISEKSEIFDDQFSVERPDGSNFTLKIRSTKLEDSAMYFCASSEAQGYYEQYFGPGTRLTVT.

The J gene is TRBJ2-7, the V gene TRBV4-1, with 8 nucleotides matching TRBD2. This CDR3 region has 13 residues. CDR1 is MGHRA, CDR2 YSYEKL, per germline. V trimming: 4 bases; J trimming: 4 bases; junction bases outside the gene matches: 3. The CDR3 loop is CASSPTSAYEQYF. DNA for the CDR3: TGCGCCAGCAGCCCGACTAGCGCTTACGAGCAGTACTTC.

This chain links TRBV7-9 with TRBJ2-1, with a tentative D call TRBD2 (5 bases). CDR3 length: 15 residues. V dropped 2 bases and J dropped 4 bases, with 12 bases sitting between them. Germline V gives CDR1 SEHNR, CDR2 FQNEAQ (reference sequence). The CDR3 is CASSLSEVRYNEQFF. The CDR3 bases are TGTGCCAGCAGCTTATCGGAGGTCAGATACAATGAGCAGTTCTTC.

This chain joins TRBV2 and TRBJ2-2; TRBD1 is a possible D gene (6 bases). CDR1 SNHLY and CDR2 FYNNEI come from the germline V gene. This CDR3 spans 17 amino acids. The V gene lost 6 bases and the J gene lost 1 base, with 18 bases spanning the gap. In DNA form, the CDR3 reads TGTGCCAGCAGCCACTTTCGCAGGGGCGTGAACACCGGGGAGCTGTTTTTT. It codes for CASSHFRRGVNTGELFF.

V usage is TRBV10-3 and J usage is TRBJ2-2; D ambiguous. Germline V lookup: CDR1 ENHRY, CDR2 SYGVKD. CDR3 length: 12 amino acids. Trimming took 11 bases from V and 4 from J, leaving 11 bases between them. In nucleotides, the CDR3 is TGTGCCTATCGAGGCTCCACCGGGGAGCTGTTTTTT. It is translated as CAYRGSTGELFF.

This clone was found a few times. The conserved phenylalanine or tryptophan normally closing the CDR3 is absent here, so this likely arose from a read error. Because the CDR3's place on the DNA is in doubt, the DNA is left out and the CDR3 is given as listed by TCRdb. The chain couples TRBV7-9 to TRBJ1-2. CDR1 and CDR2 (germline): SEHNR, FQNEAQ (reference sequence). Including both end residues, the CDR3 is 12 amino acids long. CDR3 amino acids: CASSLASRSPSY.

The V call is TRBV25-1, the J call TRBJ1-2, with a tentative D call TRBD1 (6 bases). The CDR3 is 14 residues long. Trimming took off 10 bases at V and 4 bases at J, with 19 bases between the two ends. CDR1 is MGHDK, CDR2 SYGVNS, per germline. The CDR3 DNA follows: TGTGCCAACAACGGGGACACCCTCGTCTATGGCTACACCTTC. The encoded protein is CANNGDTLVYGYTF.

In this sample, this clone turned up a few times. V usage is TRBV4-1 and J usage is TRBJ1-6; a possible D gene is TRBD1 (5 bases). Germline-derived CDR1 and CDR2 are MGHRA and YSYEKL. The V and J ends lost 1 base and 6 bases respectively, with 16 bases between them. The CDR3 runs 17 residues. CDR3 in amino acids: CASSQVDGAWGNSPLHF. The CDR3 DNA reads TGCGCCAGCAGCCAAGTTGACGGGGCTTGGGGTAATTCACCCCTCCACTTT.

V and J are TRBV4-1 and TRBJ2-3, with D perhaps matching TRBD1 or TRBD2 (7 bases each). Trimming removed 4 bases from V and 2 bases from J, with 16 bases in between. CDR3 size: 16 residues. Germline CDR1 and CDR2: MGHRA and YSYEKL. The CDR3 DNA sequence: TGCGCCAGCAGCCGAGGGGCAGGGGGGGACACAGATACGCAGTATTTT. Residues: CASSRGAGGDTDTQYF.

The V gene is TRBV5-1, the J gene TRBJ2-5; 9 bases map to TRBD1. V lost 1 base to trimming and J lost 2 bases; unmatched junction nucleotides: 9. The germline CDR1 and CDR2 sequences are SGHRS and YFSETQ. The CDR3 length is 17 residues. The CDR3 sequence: CASSLNLGTGKQETQYF. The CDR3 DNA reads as TGCGCCAGCAGCTTGAACCTCGGGACAGGGAAACAAGAGACCCAGTACTTC.

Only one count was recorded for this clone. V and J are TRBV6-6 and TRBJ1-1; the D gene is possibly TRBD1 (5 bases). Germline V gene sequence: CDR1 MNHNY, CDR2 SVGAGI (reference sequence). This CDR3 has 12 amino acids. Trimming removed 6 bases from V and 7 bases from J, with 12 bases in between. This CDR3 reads CASRGMGGEAFF. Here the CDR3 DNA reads TGTGCCAGCAGAGGAATGGGGGGTGAAGCTTTCTTT.

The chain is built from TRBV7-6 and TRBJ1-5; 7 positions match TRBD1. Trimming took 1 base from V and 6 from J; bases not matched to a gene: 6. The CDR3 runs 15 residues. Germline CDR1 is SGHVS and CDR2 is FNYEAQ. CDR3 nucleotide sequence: TGTGCCAGCAGCTTAGGACAGGGATCTTTTCAGCCCCAGCATTTT. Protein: CASSLGQGSFQPQHF. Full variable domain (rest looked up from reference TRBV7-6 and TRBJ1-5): GAGVSQSPRYKVTKRGQDVALRCDPISGHVSLYWYRQALGQGPEFLTYFNYEAQQDKSGLPNDRFSAERPEGSISTLTIQRTEQRDSAMYRCASSLGQGSFQPQHFGDGTRLSIL.

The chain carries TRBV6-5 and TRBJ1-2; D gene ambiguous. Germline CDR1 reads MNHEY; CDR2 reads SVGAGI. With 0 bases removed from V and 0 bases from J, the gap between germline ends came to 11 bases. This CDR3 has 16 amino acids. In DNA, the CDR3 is TGTGCCAGCAGTTACTCACAGTCGGGTCCTAACTATGGCTACACCTTC. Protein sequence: CASSYSQSGPNYGYTF.

CDR3 DNA: TGCAGCGTTGGGGGAGACGGACACTCTGGAAACACCATATATTTT. It encodes CSVGGDGHSGNTIYF. The chain combines TRBV29-1 with TRBJ1-3, with D possibly TRBD1 on 5 matching bases. The germline gives CDR1 SQVTM, CDR2 ANQGSEA. This CDR3 has 15 residues. V was pared by 4 bases and J by 0 bases, with 13 bases between. Supplemented by reference TRBV29-1 and TRBJ1-3, the full variable domain reads SAVISQKPSRDICQRGTSLTIQCQVDSQVTMMFWYRQQPGQSLTLIATANQGSEATYESGFVIDKFPISRPNLTFSTLTVSNMSPEDSSIYLCSVGGDGHSGNTIYFGEGSWLTVV.

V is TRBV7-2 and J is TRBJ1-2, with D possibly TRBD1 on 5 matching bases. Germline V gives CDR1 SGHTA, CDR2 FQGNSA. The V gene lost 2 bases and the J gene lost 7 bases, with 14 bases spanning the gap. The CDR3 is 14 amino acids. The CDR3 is CASSLPGGTSGYTF. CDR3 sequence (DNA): TGTGCCAGCAGCTTACCCGGGGGGACTAGTGGCTACACCTTC.

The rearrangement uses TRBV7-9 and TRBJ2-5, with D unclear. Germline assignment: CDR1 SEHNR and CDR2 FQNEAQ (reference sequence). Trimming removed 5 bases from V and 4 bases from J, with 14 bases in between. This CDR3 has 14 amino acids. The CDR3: CASSLYRFAETQYF. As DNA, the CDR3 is TGTGCCAGCAGCCTCTACCGATTCGCAGAGACCCAGTACTTC.

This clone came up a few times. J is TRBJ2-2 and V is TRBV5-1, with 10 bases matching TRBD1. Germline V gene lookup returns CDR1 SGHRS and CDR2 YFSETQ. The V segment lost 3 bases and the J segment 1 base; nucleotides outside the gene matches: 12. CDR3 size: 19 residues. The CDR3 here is CASSSVGQGSIMNTGELFF. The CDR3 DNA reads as TGCGCCAGCAGCTCCGTGGGACAGGGGTCGATTATGAACACCGGGGAGCTGTTTTTT. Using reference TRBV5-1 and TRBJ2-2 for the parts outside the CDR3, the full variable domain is KAGVTQTPRYLIKTRGQQVTLSCSPISGHRSVSWYQQTPGQGLQFLFEYFSETQRNKGNFPGRFSGRQFSNSRSEMNVSTLELGDSALYLCASSSVGQGSIMNTGELFFGEGSRLTVL.

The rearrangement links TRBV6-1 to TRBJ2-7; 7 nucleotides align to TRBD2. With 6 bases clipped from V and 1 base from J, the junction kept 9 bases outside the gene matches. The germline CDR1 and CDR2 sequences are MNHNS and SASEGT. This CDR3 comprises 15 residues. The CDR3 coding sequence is TGTGCCAGCAGCAAAACTAGCGAGACATCCTACGAGCAGTACTTC. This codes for CASSKTSETSYEQYF.

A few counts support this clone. CDR3: CASRRRGTTDTQYF. CDR3 in DNA: TGTGCCAGCAGGAGGAGGGGGACCACAGATACGCAGTATTTT. The chain is built from TRBV2 and TRBJ2-3; D may correspond to TRBD1 or TRBD2 (6 bases each). Germline CDR1 reads SNHLY; CDR2 reads FYNNEI. This CDR3 contains 14 residues. V was cut by 6 bases and J by 2 bases, with 12 bases left in between.

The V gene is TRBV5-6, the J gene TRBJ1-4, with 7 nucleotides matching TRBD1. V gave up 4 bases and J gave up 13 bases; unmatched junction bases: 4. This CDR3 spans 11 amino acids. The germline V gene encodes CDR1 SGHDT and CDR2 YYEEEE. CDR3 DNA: TGTGCCAGCAGCGGGGCAGGGGGACTGTTTTTT. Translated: CASSGAGGLFF.